These 9 T cell receptor beta chains share one sample of origin, sequenced in a study of T cell responses to AZD1222 COVID-19 vaccine (dated by TCRdb to the early 2020s). The library relied on the immunoSEQ multiplex PCR assay. TCRdb re-hosts the immuneACCESS table, in-frame sequences only. Its copies lack some clones; in the studies checked, an unresolved V gene accounts for under half of them, and the cause for the rest is not known. This sample lists about 160,000 clones; approximately 91% were detected once. In total, the top ten clones hold approximately 2% of the sample. The time point label, as the study defines it: baseline before first vaccination. The specimen comprised peripheral blood, sampled on day 0 of AZD1222 vaccination. These receptors were collected from an adult in good health.

The chain has TRBV3-1 (or the pseudogene TRBV3-2) and TRBJ2-1, with 11 bases matching TRBD2. J gave up 4 bases and V 7 bases, and 6 bases lay outside the gene matches. Germline loops: CDR1 LGHDT, CDR2 YNNKEL (reference sequence). The CDR3 has 15 amino acids. CDR3 amino acids: CASILTSGGYNEQFF. The CDR3 DNA follows: TGTGCCAGCATTCTTACTAGCGGGGGATACAATGAGCAGTTCTTC.

This sequence joins TRBV28 and TRBJ2-3, with no clear D. Trimming removed 5 bases at V and 0 bases at J, with 6 bases between. The CDR3 is 13 amino acids. The germline gives CDR1 MDHEN, CDR2 SYDVKM. The CDR3 region has the DNA TGTGCCAGCAGTACCCCCAGCACAGATACGCAGTATTTT. Translating it yields CASSTPSTDTQYF. Combining the CDR3 with reference TRBV28 and TRBJ2-3 gives the whole variable domain DVKVTQSSRYLVKRTGEKVFLECVQDMDHENMFWYRQDPGLGLRLIYFSYDVKMKEKGDIPEGYSVSREKKERFSLILESASTNQTSMYLCASSTPSTDTQYFGPGTRLTVL.

The chain links TRBV5-5 to TRBJ2-1; 10 bases line up with TRBD2. V shed 4 bases, J shed 2 bases, and the junction held 3 bases outside the gene matches. CDR3 length: 15 amino acids. The V gene's germline CDR1 is SGHKS and CDR2 YYEKEE (reference sequence). CDR3 sequence (DNA): TGTGCCAGCAGCCCAGCGGGGGGGCCCTACAATGAGCAGTTCTTC. This sequence encodes CASSPAGGPYNEQFF.

J is TRBJ2-5 and V is TRBV7-3; D gene ambiguous. Germline CDR1 SGHTA, CDR2 FQGTGA. V was shortened by 2 bases and J by 5 bases, with 12 bases between the two germline ends. There are 14 residues in the CDR3. The CDR3 sequence is CASSLLGTLETQYF. The CDR3 DNA is TGTGCCAGCAGCTTATTGGGCACACTGGAGACCCAGTACTTC.

The chain couples TRBV9 to TRBJ1-1, with D hard to call. CDR3 length: 9 residues. CDR1 is SGDLS, CDR2 YYNGEE, per germline. Trimming left V 0 bases short and J 11 bases short, with 2 bases between. DNA of the CDR3: TGTGCCAGCAGCGTAGTGGCTTTCTTT. Residues: CASSVVAFF.

This chain links TRBV28 with TRBJ1-5, with TRBD1 as a possible D gene (5 bases). The CDR3 extends over 16 amino acids. Trimming pared 6 bases from V and 5 bases from J, leaving 20 bases between. Germline CDR1 reads MDHEN; CDR2 reads SYDVKM. The CDR3: CASSRRAPREDQPQHF. The CDR3, as DNA: TGTGCCAGCAGCCGCCGAGCCCCCAGGGAAGATCAGCCCCAGCATTTT.

The chain links TRBV7-9 to TRBJ1-1; D may be TRBD1 (6 bases). With 6 bases removed from V and 6 bases from J, the gap between germline ends came to 17 bases. Germline CDR1 and CDR2: SEHNR and FQNEAQ (reference sequence). This CDR3 spans 14 amino acids. CDR3 bases: TGTGCCAGCAGTCCTCCCATGACAGGAGCTGAAGCTTTCTTT. It is translated as CASSPPMTGAEAFF. Using reference TRBV7-9 and TRBJ1-1 for the parts outside the CDR3, the full variable domain is DTGVSQNPRHKITKRGQNVTFRCDPISEHNRLYWYRQTLGQGPEFLTYFQNEAQLEKSRLLSDRFSAERPKGSFSTLEIQRTEQGDSAMYLCASSPPMTGAEAFFGQGTRLTVV.

This sequence joins TRBV3-1 (or the pseudogene TRBV3-2) and TRBJ1-1, with 8 bases aligning to TRBD1. The germline gives CDR1 LGHDT, CDR2 YNNKEL (reference sequence). The V segment lost 2 bases and the J segment 5 bases; nucleotides outside the gene matches: 13. The CDR3 runs to 17 residues. As DNA, the CDR3 is TGTGCCAGCAGCCAAATAGCAGGGGGCCCGGGTGGAACTGAAGCTTTCTTT. This gives the protein CASSQIAGGPGGTEAFF.

This chain joins TRBV6-6 and TRBJ1-1; no firm D call. From germline, CDR1 is MNHNY and CDR2 SVGAGI (reference sequence). Trimming shortened V by 5 bases and J by 1 base, and 2 bases separated the two germline ends. The CDR3 spans 11 residues. CDR3 nucleotide sequence: TGTGCCAGCAGTCCGAACACTGAAGCTTTCTTT. Its translation is CASSPNTEAFF.